A single sample gave rise to the 15 T cell receptor beta chains below, sequenced in a study of blood T cell repertoires in COVID-19. Sequenced by immunoSEQ multiplex PCR; TCRdb stores in-frame clones only, minus some. The sample records roughly 96,000 clones, 75% to 85% being singletons. Sequenced input: peripheral blood. Every receptor here comes from a man aged 55-75 years with acute or convalescent COVID-19.

CDR3 amino acids: CASRVKGTGRGQPQHF. The DNA for the CDR3 is TGTGCCAGTAGGGTGAAGGGGACAGGAAGGGGGCAGCCCCAGCATTTT. The chain couples TRBV19 to TRBJ1-5; 8 nucleotides align to TRBD1. V trimming: 6 bases; J trimming: 7 bases; junction bases outside the gene matches: 14. The CDR3 is 16 amino acids. Germline CDR1 is LNHDA and CDR2 is SQIVND (reference sequence).

The rearrangement joins TRBV9 to TRBJ2-5; D perhaps matches TRBD1 (5 bases). CDR1 is SGDLS and CDR2 is YYNGEE in the germline V gene. V lost 0 bases to trimming and J lost 2 bases, with 8 bases between them. The CDR3 contains 14 residues. The DNA for the CDR3 is TGTGCCAGCAGCGTAGGGGGCTGGCAAGAGACCCAGTACTTC. Its translation: CASSVGGWQETQYF.

The chain uses TRBV24-1 and TRBJ1-2; weak D call: TRBD1 (5 bases). This CDR3 comprises 14 residues. V was cut by 1 base and J by 2 bases, with 7 bases left in between. CDR1 is KGHDR, CDR2 SFDVKD, per germline. CDR3 sequence reads: CATSDFGGNYGYTF. As DNA, the CDR3 is TGTGCCACCAGTGATTTTGGGGGGAACTATGGCTACACCTTC.

The chain carries TRBV29-1 and TRBJ1-5; D is possibly TRBD1 (6 bases). Germline V gene data show CDR1 as SQVTM and CDR2 as ANQGSEA. The V and J ends lost 5 bases and 6 bases respectively, with 17 bases between them. The CDR3 loop spans 14 amino acids. The CDR3 protein is CSVRAPGESQPQHF. The DNA of the CDR3 is TGCAGCGTTAGAGCTCCAGGGGAGAGTCAGCCCCAGCATTTT.

V gene TRBV7-2 combines with J gene TRBJ2-5, with 8 bases matching TRBD2. CDR1 and CDR2 from the germline V gene are SGHTA and FQGNSA. V trimming: 8 bases; J trimming: 5 bases; junction bases outside the gene matches: 7. There are 13 residues in the CDR3. The CDR3 protein is CASEGLGLETQYF. The DNA of the CDR3 is TGTGCCAGCGAGGGACTAGGGCTGGAGACCCAGTACTTC.

This clone occurred once. The chain couples TRBV28 to TRBJ1-2, with TRBD1 matching 7 bases. The CDR3 extends over 12 amino acids. The J segment lost 3 bases and the V segment lost 6 bases, leaving 1 base of the junction unmatched. Germline CDR1 reads MDHEN; CDR2 reads SYDVKM. Written as DNA, the CDR3 is TGTGCCAGCAGGGGACAGTACTATGGCTACACCTTC. Translated, it gives CASRGQYYGYTF.

The V and J genes are TRBV6-5 and TRBJ2-3; possibly TRBD1 for D (6 bases). Germline loops: CDR1 MNHEY, CDR2 SVGAGI. This CDR3 region has 14 residues. V was shortened by 2 bases and J by 5 bases, with 11 bases between the two germline ends. CDR3 residues: CASSYVGTRDTQYF. In DNA, the CDR3 is TGTGCCAGCAGTTACGTCGGGACACGAGATACGCAGTATTTT.

In this sample, this clone turned up once. V usage is TRBV25-1 and J usage is TRBJ2-1; 10 bases are a match to TRBD2. The CDR3 has 15 residues. Per germline, CDR1 MGHDK and CDR2 SYGVNS. The trim removed 6 bases at V and 0 bases at J, leaving 2 bases unmatched. The CDR3 DNA follows: TGTGCCAGCAGGGCTAGCGGGAGCTCCTACAATGAGCAGTTCTTC. Residues: CASRASGSSYNEQFF.

The V gene is TRBV5-1, the J gene TRBJ2-3; 7 positions agree with TRBD1. J was trimmed by 6 bases and V by 1 base; bases with no gene match: 8. The CDR3 spans 15 residues. The V gene's germline CDR1 is SGHRS and CDR2 YFSETQ. The CDR3 DNA is TGCGCCAGCAGCTTGAGACAGGGTCAGATGGATACGCAGTATTTT. Its protein product is CASSLRQGQMDTQYF.

The rearrangement uses TRBV19 and TRBJ2-5; 10 bases line up with TRBD2. Germline values: CDR1 LNHDA, CDR2 SQIVND (reference sequence). V lost 4 bases and J lost 8; bases outside the gene matches: 10. The CDR3 loop spans 15 amino acids. The CDR3 nucleotides are TGTGCCAGTAGTACCGGGACTAGCGACCGACGAACCCAGTACTTC. Its protein is CASSTGTSDRRTQYF.

The table lists this clone with a few counts. CDR3 coding DNA: TGTGCCAGCAGTGGGGACAGACCCCAGGCGGGGCAGCCCCAGCATTTT. It yields the protein CASSGDRPQAGQPQHF. The chain is built from TRBV6-1 and TRBJ1-5; TRBD1 matches 7 bases. The V gene's germline CDR1 is MNHNS and CDR2 SASEGT. The V gene end was trimmed by 4 bases and the J gene end by 7 bases; junction bases not matched to a gene: 13. The CDR3 totals 16 residues.

This chain joins TRBV3-1 (or the pseudogene TRBV3-2) and TRBJ1-1, with TRBD1 matching 7 bases. CDR3 length equals 13 residues. The germline V gene has CDR1 LGHDT and CDR2 YNNKEL (reference sequence). The trim removed 7 bases at V and 7 bases at J, leaving 9 bases unmatched. The CDR3 DNA reads TGTGCCAGCAACCATGGGGACAGCCTTGAAGCTTTCTTT. This encodes CASNHGDSLEAFF.

With respect to this clone: In the same sample, other DNA sequences code for this CDR3. The chain is built from TRBV5-1 and TRBJ2-1; perhaps TRBD2 as D (5 bases). Per the germline V gene, CDR1 is SGHRS and CDR2 is YFSETQ. CDR3 length: 15 residues. The V and J ends lost 0 bases and 0 bases respectively, with 7 bases between them. DNA for the CDR3: TGCGCCAGCAGCTTGGCGGGAAGCTCCTACAATGAGCAGTTCTTC. Protein sequence: CASSLAGSSYNEQFF. Variable domain in full (rest from reference TRBV5-1 and TRBJ2-1): KAGVTQTPRYLIKTRGQQVTLSCSPISGHRSVSWYQQTPGQGLQFLFEYFSETQRNKGNFPGRFSGRQFSNSRSEMNVSTLELGDSALYLCASSLAGSSYNEQFFGPGTRLTVL.

V usage is TRBV7-9 and J usage is TRBJ1-2; D is possibly TRBD1 (5 bases). V lost 5 bases and J lost 6, with 16 bases in between. The CDR3 is made up of 14 amino acids. CDR1 is SEHNR and CDR2 is FQNEAQ in the germline V gene (reference sequence). The CDR3, as DNA: TGTGCCAGCAGCCTCAACGCAGGGTCACATGGCTACACCTTC. Encoded protein: CASSLNAGSHGYTF.

This chain joins TRBV11-2 and TRBJ2-7; the D is unclear. Trimming removed 2 bases from V and 9 bases from J, with 14 bases in between. There are 13 residues in the CDR3. Germline assignment: CDR1 SGHAT and CDR2 FQNNGV. As DNA, the CDR3 is TGTGCCAGCAGCTTAAGAAAAAGAGAGCGGCAGTACTTC. This translates into CASSLRKRERQYF.